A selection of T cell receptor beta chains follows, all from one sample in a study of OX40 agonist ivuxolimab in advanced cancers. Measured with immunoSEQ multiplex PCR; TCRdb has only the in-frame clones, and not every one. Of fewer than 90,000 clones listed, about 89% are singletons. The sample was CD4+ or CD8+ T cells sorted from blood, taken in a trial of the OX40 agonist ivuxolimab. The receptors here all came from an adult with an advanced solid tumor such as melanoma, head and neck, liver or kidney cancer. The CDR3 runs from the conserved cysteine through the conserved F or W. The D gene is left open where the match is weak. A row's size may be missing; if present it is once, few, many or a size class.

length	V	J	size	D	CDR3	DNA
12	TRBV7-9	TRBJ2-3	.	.	CASSLVPDTQYF	TGTGCCAGCAGCTTAGTCCCAGATACGCAGTATTTT
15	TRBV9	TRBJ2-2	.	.	CASSVVGGGTGELFF	TGTGCCAGCAGCGTAGTCGGAGGGGGCACCGGGGAGCTGTTTTTT
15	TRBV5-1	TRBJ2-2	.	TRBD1	CASQVGTGLDGELFF	TGCGCCAGCCAAGTCGGGACAGGGTTGGACGGGGAGCTGTTTTTT
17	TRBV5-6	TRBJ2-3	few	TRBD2	CASSPGGSGGYTDTQYF	TGTGCCAGCAGCCCCGGAGGTAGCGGGGGGTACACAGATACGCAGTATTTT
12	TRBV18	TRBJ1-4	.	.	CASSPAGEKLFF	TGTGCCAGCTCACCAGCGGGCGAAAAACTGTTTTTT
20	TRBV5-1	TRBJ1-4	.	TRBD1	CASSPIPGSGTGGDYEKLFF	TGCGCCAGCAGCCCTATCCCGGGATCCGGGACAGGGGGCGACTACGAAAAACTGTTTTTT
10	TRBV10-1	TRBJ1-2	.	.	CASTAQGYTF	TGCGCCAGCACAGCCCAGGGCTACACCTTC
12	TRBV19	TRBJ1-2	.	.	CASSLSNYGYTF	TGTGCCAGTAGTCTGTCAAACTATGGCTACACCTTC
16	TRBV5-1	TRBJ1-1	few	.	CASSPKQRGSDTEAFF	TGCGCCAGCAGTCCAAAACAGCGGGGTTCGGACACTGAAGCTTTCTTT
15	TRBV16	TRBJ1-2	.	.	CASSQGLERGYGYTF	TGTGCCAGCAGCCAAGGGTTGGAGAGGGGCTATGGCTACACCTTC
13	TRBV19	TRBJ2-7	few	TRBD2	CASGRGISYEQYF	TGTGCCAGTGGGCGGGGGATCTCCTACGAGCAGTACTTC
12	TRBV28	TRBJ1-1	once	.	CASKEGSTEAFF	TGTGCCAGCAAGGAGGGATCGACTGAAGCTTTCTTT
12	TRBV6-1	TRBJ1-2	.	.	CASSEFQGGDTF	TGTGCCAGCAGTGAATTCCAGGGTGGGGACACCTTC
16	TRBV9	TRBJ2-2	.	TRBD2	CASSVGLVLSAGELFF	TGTGCCAGCAGCGTCGGACTAGTTCTTAGCGCCGGGGAGCTGTTTTTT
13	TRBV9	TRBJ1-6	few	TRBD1	CASSLWDSSPLHF	TGTGCCAGCAGCTTATGGGACAGTTCACCCCTCCACTTT
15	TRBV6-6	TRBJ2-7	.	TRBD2	CASSYARGDSYEQYF	TGTGCCAGCAGTTACGCGCGGGGGGACTCCTACGAGCAGTACTTC
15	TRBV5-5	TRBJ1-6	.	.	CASRADQGINSPLHF	TGTGCCAGCAGGGCAGACCAGGGGATCAATTCACCCCTCCACTTT
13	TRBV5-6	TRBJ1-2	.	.	CASSLRSSYGYTF	TGTGCCAGCAGCTTGCGAAGTAGCTATGGCTACACCTTC
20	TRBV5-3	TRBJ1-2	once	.	CARGLGSVRGSGFLNYGYTF	TGTGCCAGAGGCCTGGGATCCGTTCGAGGATCGGGGTTCTTGAACTATGGCTACACCTTC
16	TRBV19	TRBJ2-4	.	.	CASSILSGAGKNIQYF	TGTGCCAGTAGTATTTTATCGGGGGCCGGCAAAAACATTCAGTACTTC
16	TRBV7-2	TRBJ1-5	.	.	CASSSQGFLSNQPQHF	TGTGCCAGCAGCTCTCAGGGTTTTCTTAGCAATCAGCCCCAGCATTTT
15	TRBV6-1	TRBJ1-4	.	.	CASSEERGLGEKLFF	TGTGCCAGCAGTGAAGAGAGGGGACTCGGTGAAAAACTGTTTTTT
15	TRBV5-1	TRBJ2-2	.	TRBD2	CASSSREGDTGELFF	TGCGCCAGCAGCTCACGGGAGGGGGACACCGGGGAGCTGTTTTTT
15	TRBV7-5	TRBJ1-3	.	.	CARSLDKVSGNTIYF	TGTGCCAGAAGCTTAGACAAGGTCTCTGGAAACACCATATATTTT
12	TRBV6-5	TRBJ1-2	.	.	CASSPRSYGYTF	TGTGCCAGCAGTCCAAGGTCCTATGGCTACACCTTC
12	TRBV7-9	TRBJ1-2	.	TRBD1	CASSRGTAGYTF	TGTGCCAGCAGCCGAGGGACAGCCGGCTACACCTTC
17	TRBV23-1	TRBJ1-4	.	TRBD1	CASSQSDTGALNEKLFF	TGCGCCAGCAGTCAATCCGATACAGGGGCCTTGAATGAAAAACTGTTTTTT